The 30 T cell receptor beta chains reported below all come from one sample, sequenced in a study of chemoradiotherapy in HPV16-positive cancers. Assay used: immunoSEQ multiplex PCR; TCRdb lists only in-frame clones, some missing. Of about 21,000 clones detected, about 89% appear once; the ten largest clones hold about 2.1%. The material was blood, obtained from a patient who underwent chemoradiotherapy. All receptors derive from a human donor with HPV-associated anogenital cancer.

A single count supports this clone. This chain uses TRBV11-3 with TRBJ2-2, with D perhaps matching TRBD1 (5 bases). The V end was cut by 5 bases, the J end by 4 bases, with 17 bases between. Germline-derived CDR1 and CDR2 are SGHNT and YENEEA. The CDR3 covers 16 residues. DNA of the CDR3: TGTGCCAGCAGCAACAAGGGGTCCTTCTTCACCGGGGAGCTGTTTTTT. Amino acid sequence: CASSNKGSFFTGELFF.

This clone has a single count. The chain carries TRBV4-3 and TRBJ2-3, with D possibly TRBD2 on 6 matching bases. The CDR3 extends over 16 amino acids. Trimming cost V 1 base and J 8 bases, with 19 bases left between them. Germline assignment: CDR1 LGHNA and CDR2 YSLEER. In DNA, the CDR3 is TGCGCCAGCAGCCAAGGGACTACTACACTCGGAGGTACGCAGTATTTT. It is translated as CASSQGTTTLGGTQYF.

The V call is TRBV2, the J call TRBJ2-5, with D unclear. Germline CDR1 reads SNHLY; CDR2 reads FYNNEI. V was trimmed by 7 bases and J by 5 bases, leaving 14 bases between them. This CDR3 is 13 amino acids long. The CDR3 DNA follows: TGTGCCAGCAACCGACTGCGCCAGGAGACCCAGTACTTC. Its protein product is CASNRLRQETQYF.

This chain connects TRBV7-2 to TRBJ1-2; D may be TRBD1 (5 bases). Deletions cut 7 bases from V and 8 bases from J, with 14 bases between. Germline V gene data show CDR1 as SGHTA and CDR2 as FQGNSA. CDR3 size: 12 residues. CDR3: CASKSRVAGYTF. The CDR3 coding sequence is TGTGCCAGCAAGAGCAGGGTAGCAGGCTACACCTTC.

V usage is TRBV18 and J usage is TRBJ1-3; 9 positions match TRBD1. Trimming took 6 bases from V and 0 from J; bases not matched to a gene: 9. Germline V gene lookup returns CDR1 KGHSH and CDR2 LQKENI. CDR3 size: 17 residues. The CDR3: CASSHRTGDVSGNTIYF. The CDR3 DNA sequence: TGTGCCAGCTCTCACAGGACAGGGGACGTCTCTGGAAACACCATATATTTT.

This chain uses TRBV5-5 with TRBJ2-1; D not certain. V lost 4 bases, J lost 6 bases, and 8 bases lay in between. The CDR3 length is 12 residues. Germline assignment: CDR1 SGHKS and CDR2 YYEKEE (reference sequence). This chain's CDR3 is CASSHTTNEQFF. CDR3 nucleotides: TGTGCCAGCAGCCACACCACCAATGAGCAGTTCTTC.

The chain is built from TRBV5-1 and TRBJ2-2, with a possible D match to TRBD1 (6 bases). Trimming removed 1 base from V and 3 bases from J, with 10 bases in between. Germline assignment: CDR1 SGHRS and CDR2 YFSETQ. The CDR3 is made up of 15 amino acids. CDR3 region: CASSLYRDDTGELFF. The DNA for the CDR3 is TGCGCCAGCAGCTTGTACAGGGACGACACCGGGGAGCTGTTTTTT.

The CDR3 nucleotides read TGTGCCACCAGCAGAACACAGGTTATAGGCGAAAAACTGTTTTTT. Translating it yields CATSRTQVIGEKLFF. The V and J genes are TRBV15 and TRBJ1-4; TRBD1 is a possible D gene (5 bases). From germline, CDR1 is LNHNV and CDR2 YYDKDF (reference sequence). The ends were cut back, 2 bases at V and 8 bases at J, with 15 bases in the middle. CDR3 length equals 15 residues.

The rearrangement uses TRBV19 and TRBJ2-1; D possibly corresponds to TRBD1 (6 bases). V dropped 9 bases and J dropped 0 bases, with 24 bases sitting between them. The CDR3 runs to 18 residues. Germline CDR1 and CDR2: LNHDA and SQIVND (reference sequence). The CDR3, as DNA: TGTGCCAGGAGGCGACAGGTCCGGATCAAGGTCTCCTACAATGAGCAGTTCTTC. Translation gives CARRRQVRIKVSYNEQFF.

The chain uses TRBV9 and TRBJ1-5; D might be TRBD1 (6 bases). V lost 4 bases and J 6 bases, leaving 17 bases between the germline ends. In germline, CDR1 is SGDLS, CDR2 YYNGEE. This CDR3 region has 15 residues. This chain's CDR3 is CASSPDPAGVQPQHF. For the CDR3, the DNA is TGTGCCAGCAGCCCCGACCCGGCAGGGGTTCAGCCCCAGCATTTT.

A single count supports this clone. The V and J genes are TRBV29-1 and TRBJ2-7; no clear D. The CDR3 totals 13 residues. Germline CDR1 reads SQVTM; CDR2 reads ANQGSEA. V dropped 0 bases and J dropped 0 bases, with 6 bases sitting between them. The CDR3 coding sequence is TGCAGCGTTGAAGATGAGAGCTCCTACGAGCAGTACTTC. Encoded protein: CSVEDESSYEQYF.

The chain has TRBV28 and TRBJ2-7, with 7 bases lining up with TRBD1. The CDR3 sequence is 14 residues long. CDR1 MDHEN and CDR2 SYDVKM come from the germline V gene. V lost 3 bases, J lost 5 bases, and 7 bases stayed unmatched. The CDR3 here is CASSLTGNLHEQYF. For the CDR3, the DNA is TGTGCCAGCAGTTTGACAGGGAATCTCCACGAGCAGTACTTC.

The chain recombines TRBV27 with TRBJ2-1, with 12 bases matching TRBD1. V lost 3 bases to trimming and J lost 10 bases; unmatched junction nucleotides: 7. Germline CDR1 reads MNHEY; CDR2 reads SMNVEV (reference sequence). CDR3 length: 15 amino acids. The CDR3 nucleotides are TGTGCCAGCAGTTTGGGACAGGGGGCGAATCGGGAGCAGTTCTTC. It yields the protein CASSLGQGANREQFF.

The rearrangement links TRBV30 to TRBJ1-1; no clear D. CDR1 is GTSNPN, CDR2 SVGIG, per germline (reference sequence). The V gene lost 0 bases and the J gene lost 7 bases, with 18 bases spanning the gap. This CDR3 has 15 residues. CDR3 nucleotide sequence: TGTGCCTGGAGTGTTGGAGGGTCCAGAACCATTGAAGCTTTCTTT. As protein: CAWSVGGSRTIEAFF.

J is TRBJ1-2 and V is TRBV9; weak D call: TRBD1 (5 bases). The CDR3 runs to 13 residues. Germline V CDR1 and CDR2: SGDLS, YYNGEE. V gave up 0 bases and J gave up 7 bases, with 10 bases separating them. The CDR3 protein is CASSVDAGAGYTF. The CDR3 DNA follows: TGTGCCAGCAGCGTAGATGCCGGGGCTGGCTACACCTTC.

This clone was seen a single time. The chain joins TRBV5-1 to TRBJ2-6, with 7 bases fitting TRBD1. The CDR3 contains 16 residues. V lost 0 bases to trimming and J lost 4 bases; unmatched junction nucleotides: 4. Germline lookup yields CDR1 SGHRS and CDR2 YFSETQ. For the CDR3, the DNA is TGCGCCAGCAGCTTGGAGGGGGCTACCGGGGCCAACGTCCTGACTTTC. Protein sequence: CASSLEGATGANVLTF.

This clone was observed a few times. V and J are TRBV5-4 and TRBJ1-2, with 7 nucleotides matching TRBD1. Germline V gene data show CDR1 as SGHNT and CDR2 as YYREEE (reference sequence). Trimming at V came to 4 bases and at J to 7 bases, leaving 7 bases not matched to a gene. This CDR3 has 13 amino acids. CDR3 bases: TGTGCCAGCAGCCTAACAGGGGTAATTGGCTACACCTTC. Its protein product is CASSLTGVIGYTF.

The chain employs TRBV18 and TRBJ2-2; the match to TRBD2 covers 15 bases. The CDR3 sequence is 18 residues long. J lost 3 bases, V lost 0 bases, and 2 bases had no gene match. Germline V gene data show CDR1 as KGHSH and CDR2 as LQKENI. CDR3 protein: CASSPPGLAGGYTGELFF. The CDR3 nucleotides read TGTGCCAGCTCACCACCTGGACTAGCGGGAGGGTACACCGGGGAGCTGTTTTTT.

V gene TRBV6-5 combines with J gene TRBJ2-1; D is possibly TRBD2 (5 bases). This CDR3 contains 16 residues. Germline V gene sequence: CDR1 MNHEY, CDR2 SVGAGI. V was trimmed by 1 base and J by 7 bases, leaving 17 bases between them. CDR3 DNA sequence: TGTGCCAGCAGTTACTATCCCCCTCCGGGGATGAATGAGCAGTTCTTC. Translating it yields CASSYYPPPGMNEQFF.

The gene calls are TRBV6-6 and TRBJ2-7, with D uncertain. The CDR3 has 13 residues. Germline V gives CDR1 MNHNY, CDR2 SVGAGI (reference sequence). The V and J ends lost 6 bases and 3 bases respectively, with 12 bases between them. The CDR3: CASSPLPLYEQYF. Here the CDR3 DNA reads TGTGCCAGCAGCCCTCTTCCGCTCTACGAGCAGTACTTC.

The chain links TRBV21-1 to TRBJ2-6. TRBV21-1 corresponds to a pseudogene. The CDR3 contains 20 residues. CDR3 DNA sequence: TGTGCCAGCAGCAAAAAAATCCGGGACGCCCAGGTCATGGGGGCCAACGTCCTGACTTTC. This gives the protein CASSKKIRDAQVMGANVLTF.

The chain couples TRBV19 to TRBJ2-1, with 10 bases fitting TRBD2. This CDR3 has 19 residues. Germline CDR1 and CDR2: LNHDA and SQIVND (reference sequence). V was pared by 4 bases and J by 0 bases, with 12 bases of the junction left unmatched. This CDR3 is CASSTSGTSAGSSYNEQFF. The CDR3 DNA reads TGTGCCAGTAGTACGTCCGGGACTAGCGCAGGAAGCTCCTACAATGAGCAGTTCTTC.

The CDR3 protein is CASALAGGLTGELFF. The DNA of the CDR3 is TGCGCCAGCGCCCTAGCGGGAGGGCTTACCGGGGAGCTGTTTTTT. The gene calls are TRBV5-1 and TRBJ2-2, with 12 bases fitting TRBD2. The CDR3 sequence is 15 residues long. J was trimmed by 5 bases and V by 7 bases; bases with no gene match: 6. Per the germline V gene, CDR1 is SGHRS and CDR2 is YFSETQ. Based on the CDR3 plus reference TRBV5-1 and TRBJ2-2, the full variable domain is KAGVTQTPRYLIKTRGQQVTLSCSPISGHRSVSWYQQTPGQGLQFLFEYFSETQRNKGNFPGRFSGRQFSNSRSEMNVSTLELGDSALYLCASALAGGLTGELFFGEGSRLTVL.

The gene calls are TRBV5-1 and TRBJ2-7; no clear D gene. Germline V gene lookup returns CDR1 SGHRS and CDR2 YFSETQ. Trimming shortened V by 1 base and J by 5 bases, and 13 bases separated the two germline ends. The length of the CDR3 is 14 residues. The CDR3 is CASSLIGQSNEQYF. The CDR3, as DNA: TGCGCCAGCAGCTTGATAGGGCAATCCAACGAGCAGTACTTC.

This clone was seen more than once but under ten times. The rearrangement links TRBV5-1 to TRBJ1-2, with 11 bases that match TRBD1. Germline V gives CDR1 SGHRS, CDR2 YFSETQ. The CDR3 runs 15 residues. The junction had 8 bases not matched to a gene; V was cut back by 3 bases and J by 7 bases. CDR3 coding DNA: TGCGCCAGCAGCTCCGACCCAGGGACAGGGGGTGGCTACACCTTC. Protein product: CASSSDPGTGGGYTF.

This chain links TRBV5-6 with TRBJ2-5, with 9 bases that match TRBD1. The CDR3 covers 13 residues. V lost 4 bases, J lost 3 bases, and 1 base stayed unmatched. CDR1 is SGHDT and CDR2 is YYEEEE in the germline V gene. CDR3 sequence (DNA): TGTGCCAGCAGCCGGACAGGGGAAGAGACCCAGTACTTC. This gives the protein CASSRTGEETQYF.

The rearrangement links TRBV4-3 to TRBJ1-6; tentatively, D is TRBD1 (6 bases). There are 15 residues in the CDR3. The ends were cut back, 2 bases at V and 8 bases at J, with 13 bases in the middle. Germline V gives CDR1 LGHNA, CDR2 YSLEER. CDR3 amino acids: CASSQNRAGYSPLHF. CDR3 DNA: TGCGCCAGCAGCCAAAACAGGGCCGGATATTCACCCCTCCACTTT.

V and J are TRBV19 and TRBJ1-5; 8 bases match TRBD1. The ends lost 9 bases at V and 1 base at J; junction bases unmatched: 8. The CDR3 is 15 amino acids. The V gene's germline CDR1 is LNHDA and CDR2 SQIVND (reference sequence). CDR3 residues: CASIPDRASNQPQHF. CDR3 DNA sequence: TGTGCCAGCATCCCGGACAGGGCCAGCAATCAGCCCCAGCATTTT.

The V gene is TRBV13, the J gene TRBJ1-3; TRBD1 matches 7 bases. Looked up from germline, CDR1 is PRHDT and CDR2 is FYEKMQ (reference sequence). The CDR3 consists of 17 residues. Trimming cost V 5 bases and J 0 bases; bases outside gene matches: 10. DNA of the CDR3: TGTGCCAGCAGCACTCGACAGGGACGGAGCTCTGGAAACACCATATATTTT. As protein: CASSTRQGRSSGNTIYF.

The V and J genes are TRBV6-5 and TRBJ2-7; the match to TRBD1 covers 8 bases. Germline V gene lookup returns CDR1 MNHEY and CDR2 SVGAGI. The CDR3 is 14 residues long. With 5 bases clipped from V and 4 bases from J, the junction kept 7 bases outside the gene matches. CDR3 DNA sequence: TGTGCCAGCAGTGAAGACAGGGGATCTTACGAGCAGTACTTC. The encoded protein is CASSEDRGSYEQYF.